Described below is a single TCR beta chain sequence and its context. Its cognate antigen is unknown. These data belong to a study of shared clonotypes between healthy human individuals. Study details: Every donor yielded three CD4 naive, three CD4 memory, two CD8 naive and one CD8 memory plate. Study-level points and caveats: Clonotype sharing across donors was expected to vary with sequencing depth. Clonotypes shared by all four sorted-subset donors had higher generation probabilities than non-shared clonotypes.

Sequencing was performed with immunoSEQ multiplex PCR; in TCRdb, only in-frame clones are kept and a portion is missing. The sample holds fewer than 1.6 million clones, 98% to 99% seen once. Memory CD4+ cells were the fraction left after CD45RA+ naive selection. This sequence was found in a man aged 30-40 years in good health. The sample taken for sequencing was naive CD4+ T cells sorted from blood. Subset indicated: CD45RA+ positively selected.

The DNA for the CDR3 is TGTGCCAGCAGTCTTAGACAGGGGTCAGAGACCCAGTACTTC. Protein product: CASSLRQGSETQYF. This chain joins TRBV25-1 and TRBJ2-5, with TRBD1 identical over 8 bases. J gave up 4 bases and V 5 bases, and 6 bases lay outside the gene matches. Germline CDR1 and CDR2: MGHDK and SYGVNS. The length of the CDR3 is 14 residues.